This TCR beta chain originates from a study of blood T cell repertoires in COVID-19. TCRdb keeps only in-frame clones here, not all; method: immunoSEQ multiplex PCR. The top ten clones hold roughly 1.2% of a sample with around 250,000 clones, 91% of them seen once. This clone appeared once. The ends were cut back, 0 bases at V and 3 bases at J, with 15 bases in the middle. Germline V gene lookup returns CDR1 MGHRA and CDR2 YSYEKL. The CDR3 is 17 residues long. The sample taken for sequencing was PBMCs or T cells enriched from blood (not recorded which). The source is a human donor in a cohort exposed to, infected with or recovered from COVID-19 (not recorded which). The donor label of this sample is uncertain. The chain is built from TRBV4-1 and TRBJ1-3, with D possibly being TRBD1 (6 bases). The CDR3 coding sequence is TGCGCCAGCAGCCAAGAGGAACAGGGCCATCGTGGAAACACCATATATTTT. Amino acids: CASSQEEQGHRGNTIYF.